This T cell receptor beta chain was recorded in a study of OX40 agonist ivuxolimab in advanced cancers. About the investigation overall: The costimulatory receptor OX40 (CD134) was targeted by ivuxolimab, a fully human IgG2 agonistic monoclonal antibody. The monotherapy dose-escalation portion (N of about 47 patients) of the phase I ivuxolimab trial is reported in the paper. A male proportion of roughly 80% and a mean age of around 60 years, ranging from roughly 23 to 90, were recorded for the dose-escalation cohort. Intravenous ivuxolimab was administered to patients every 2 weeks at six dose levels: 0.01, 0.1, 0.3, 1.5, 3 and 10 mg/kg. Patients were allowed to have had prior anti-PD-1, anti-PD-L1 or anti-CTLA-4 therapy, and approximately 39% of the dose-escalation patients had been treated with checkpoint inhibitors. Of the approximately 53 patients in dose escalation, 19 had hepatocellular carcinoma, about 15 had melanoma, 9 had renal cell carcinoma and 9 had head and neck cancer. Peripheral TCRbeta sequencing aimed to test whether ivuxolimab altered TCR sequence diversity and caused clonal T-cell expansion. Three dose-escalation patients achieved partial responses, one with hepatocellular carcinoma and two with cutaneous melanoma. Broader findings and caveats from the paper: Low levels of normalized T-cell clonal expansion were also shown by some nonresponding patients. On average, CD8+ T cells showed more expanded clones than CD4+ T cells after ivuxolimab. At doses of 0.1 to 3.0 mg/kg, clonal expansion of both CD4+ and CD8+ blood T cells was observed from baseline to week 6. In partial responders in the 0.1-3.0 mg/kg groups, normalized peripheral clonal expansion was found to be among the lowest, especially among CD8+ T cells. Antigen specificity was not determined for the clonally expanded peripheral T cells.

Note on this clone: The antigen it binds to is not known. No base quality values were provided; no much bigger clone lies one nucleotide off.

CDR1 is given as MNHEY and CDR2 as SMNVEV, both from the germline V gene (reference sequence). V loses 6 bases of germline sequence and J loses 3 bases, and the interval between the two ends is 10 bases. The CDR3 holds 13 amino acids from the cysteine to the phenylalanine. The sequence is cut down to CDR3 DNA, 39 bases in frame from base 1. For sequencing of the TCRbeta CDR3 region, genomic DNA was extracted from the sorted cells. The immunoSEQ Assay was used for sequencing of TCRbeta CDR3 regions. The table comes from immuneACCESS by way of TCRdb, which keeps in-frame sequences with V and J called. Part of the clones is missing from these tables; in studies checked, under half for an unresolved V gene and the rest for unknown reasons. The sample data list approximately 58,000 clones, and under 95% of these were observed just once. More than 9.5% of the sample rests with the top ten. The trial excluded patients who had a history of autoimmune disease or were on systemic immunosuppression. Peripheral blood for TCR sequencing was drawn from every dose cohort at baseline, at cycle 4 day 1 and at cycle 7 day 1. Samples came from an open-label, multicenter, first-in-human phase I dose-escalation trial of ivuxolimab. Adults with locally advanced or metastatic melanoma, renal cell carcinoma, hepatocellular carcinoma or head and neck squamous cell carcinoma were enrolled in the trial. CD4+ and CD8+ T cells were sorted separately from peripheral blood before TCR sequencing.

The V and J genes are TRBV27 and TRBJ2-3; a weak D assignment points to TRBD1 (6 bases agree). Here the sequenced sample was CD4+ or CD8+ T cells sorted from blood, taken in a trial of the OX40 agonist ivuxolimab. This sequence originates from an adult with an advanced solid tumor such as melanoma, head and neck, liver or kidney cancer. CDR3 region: CASRDSWTDTQYF. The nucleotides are TGTGCCAGCAGGGACAGTTGGACAGATACGCAGTATTTT.